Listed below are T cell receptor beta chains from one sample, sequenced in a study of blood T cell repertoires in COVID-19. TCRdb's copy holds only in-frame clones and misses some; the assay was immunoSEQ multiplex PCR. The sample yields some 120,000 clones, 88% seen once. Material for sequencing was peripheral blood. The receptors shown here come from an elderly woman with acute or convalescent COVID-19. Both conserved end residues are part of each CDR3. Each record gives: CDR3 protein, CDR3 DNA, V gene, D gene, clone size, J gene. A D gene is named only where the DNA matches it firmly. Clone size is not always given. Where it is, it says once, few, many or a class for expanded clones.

CDR3aa: CASSITQGDNYGYTF
CDR3nt: TGTGCCAGTAGTATCACCCAGGGGGATAACTATGGCTACACCTTC
v_gene: TRBV19
d_gene: TRBD1
abundance: NA
j_gene: TRBJ1-2

CDR3aa: CASSQGQPGSQHF
CDR3nt: TGTGCCAGCAGCCAGGGACAACCGGGATCCCAGCATTTT
v_gene: TRBV3-1/TRBV3-2
d_gene: NA
abundance: once
j_gene: TRBJ1-5

CDR3aa: CASSMRSGNQPQHF
CDR3nt: TGTGCCAGTAGTATGAGGAGCGGGAATCAGCCCCAGCATTTT
v_gene: TRBV19
d_gene: NA
abundance: NA
j_gene: TRBJ1-5

CDR3aa: CASSTLRGGAAGELFF
CDR3nt: TGTGCCAGCAGTACCTTGCGCGGGGGGGCCGCCGGGGAGCTGTTTTTT
v_gene: TRBV2
d_gene: TRBD2
abundance: NA
j_gene: TRBJ2-2

CDR3aa: CASSQSLAGVNEQFF
CDR3nt: TGTGCCAGCAGCCAATCACTAGCGGGAGTTAATGAGCAGTTCTTC
v_gene: TRBV4-2
d_gene: TRBD2
abundance: NA
j_gene: TRBJ2-1

CDR3aa: CASSQPSGRSYEQYF
CDR3nt: TGTGCCAGCAGCCAGCCCAGCGGGCGGAGTTACGAGCAGTACTTC
v_gene: TRBV3-1/TRBV3-2
d_gene: NA
abundance: NA
j_gene: TRBJ2-7

CDR3aa: CASSPPAMQTQYF
CDR3nt: TGTGCCAGCTCACCACCGGCAATGCAGACCCAGTACTTC
v_gene: TRBV18
d_gene: NA
abundance: NA
j_gene: TRBJ2-5

CDR3aa: CATQRRWGGYNEQFF
CDR3nt: TGCGCCACCCAGCGGAGGTGGGGAGGGTACAATGAGCAGTTCTTC
v_gene: TRBV5-1
d_gene: TRBD2
abundance: NA
j_gene: TRBJ2-1

CDR3aa: CASSGRTGGIRSRPQHF
CDR3nt: TGTGCCAGCAGTGGGAGGACAGGGGGGATCCGATCACGGCCCCAGCATTTT
v_gene: TRBV6-1
d_gene: TRBD1
abundance: NA
j_gene: TRBJ1-5

CDR3aa: CASSQAWTGRGWQETQYF
CDR3nt: TGTGCCAGCAGCCAAGCTTGGACAGGCAGGGGGTGGCAAGAGACCCAGTACTTC
v_gene: TRBV21-1
d_gene: NA
abundance: NA
j_gene: TRBJ2-5

CDR3aa: CASSVPGADNEQFF
CDR3nt: TGTGCCAGCAGCGTTCCGGGAGCGGACAATGAGCAGTTCTTC
v_gene: TRBV9
d_gene: NA
abundance: NA
j_gene: TRBJ2-1

CDR3aa: CASSLAGSGVSDTQYF
CDR3nt: TGTGCCAGCAGCTTAGCTGGTAGCGGGGTATCAGATACGCAGTATTTT
v_gene: TRBV7-2
d_gene: TRBD2
abundance: NA
j_gene: TRBJ2-3

CDR3aa: CSASIGQGSSGANVLTF
CDR3nt: TGCAGTGCTAGTATTGGACAGGGAAGCTCTGGGGCCAACGTCCTGACTTTC
v_gene: TRBV20-1
d_gene: TRBD1
abundance: once
j_gene: TRBJ2-6

CDR3aa: CASSLRRGDTGELFF
CDR3nt: TGTGCCAGCAGCTTAAGGCGGGGGGACACCGGGGAGCTGTTTTTT
v_gene: TRBV7-9
d_gene: TRBD2
abundance: NA
j_gene: TRBJ2-2

CDR3aa: CASSERNEQFF
CDR3nt: TGTGCCAGCAGTGAGAGAAATGAGCAGTTCTTC
v_gene: TRBV2
d_gene: NA
abundance: once
j_gene: TRBJ2-1

CDR3aa: CASSASGTGGGGYTF
CDR3nt: TGTGCCAGCAGCGCGTCCGGGACAGGGGGTGGTGGCTACACCTTC
v_gene: TRBV7-9
d_gene: TRBD1
abundance: once
j_gene: TRBJ1-2

CDR3aa: CASSSTGGTGELFF
CDR3nt: TGTGCCAGCAGCTCAACAGGGGGCACCGGGGAGCTGTTTTTT
v_gene: TRBV3-1/TRBV3-2
d_gene: TRBD1
abundance: NA
j_gene: TRBJ2-2

CDR3aa: CATSRVELQPQHF
CDR3nt: TGTGCCACCAGCAGAGTCGAGTTACAGCCCCAGCATTTT
v_gene: TRBV15
d_gene: NA
abundance: few
j_gene: TRBJ1-5

CDR3aa: CATSRGQGIYNEQFF
CDR3nt: TGTGCCACCAGCAGGGGACAGGGGATTTACAATGAGCAGTTCTTC
v_gene: TRBV15
d_gene: TRBD1
abundance: few
j_gene: TRBJ2-1

CDR3aa: CASSGGGYGYTF
CDR3nt: TGTGCCAGCAGCGGGGGGGGTTATGGCTACACCTTC
v_gene: TRBV2
d_gene: NA
abundance: NA
j_gene: TRBJ1-2

CDR3aa: CASKGRGITDTQYF
CDR3nt: TGTGCCAGCAAGGGAAGGGGGATCACAGATACGCAGTATTTT
v_gene: TRBV2
d_gene: NA
abundance: NA
j_gene: TRBJ2-3

CDR3aa: CASSYLTSGGTYEQYF
CDR3nt: TGTGCCAGCAGTTACCTAACGTCAGGGGGTACCTACGAGCAGTACTTC
v_gene: TRBV6-5
d_gene: TRBD1
abundance: NA
j_gene: TRBJ2-7

CDR3aa: CASSTGGNQPQHF
CDR3nt: TGTGCCAGCAGTACAGGGGGGAATCAGCCCCAGCATTTT
v_gene: TRBV7-2
d_gene: TRBD1
abundance: NA
j_gene: TRBJ1-5

CDR3aa: CASSSGVISRGENSPLHF
CDR3nt: TGTGCCAGCAGCAGCGGTGTAATCTCCAGGGGAGAGAATTCACCCCTCCACTTT
v_gene: TRBV7-2
d_gene: NA
abundance: NA
j_gene: TRBJ1-6

CDR3aa: CASSTLEVYTEAFF
CDR3nt: TGTGCCAGTAGTACCCTGGAGGTCTACACTGAAGCTTTCTTT
v_gene: TRBV19
d_gene: NA
abundance: NA
j_gene: TRBJ1-1

CDR3aa: CAARDRDPTTEAFF
CDR3nt: TGTGCCGCCCGGGACAGGGATCCTACGACTGAAGCTTTCTTT
v_gene: TRBV19
d_gene: TRBD1
abundance: NA
j_gene: TRBJ1-1

CDR3aa: CAAVGAGTLILSYEQYF
CDR3nt: TGTGCCGCAGTGGGGGCAGGGACCCTCATTTTATCATACGAGCAGTACTTC
v_gene: TRBV28
d_gene: NA
abundance: NA
j_gene: TRBJ2-7

CDR3aa: CASSPGFTKEQYF
CDR3nt: TGTGCCAGCTCACCCGGGTTCACGAAGGAGCAGTACTTC
v_gene: TRBV28
d_gene: NA
abundance: NA
j_gene: TRBJ2-7

CDR3aa: CASSQGGTEEKLFF
CDR3nt: TGCGCCAGCAGCCAGGGTGGGACAGAAGAAAAACTGTTTTTT
v_gene: TRBV4-1
d_gene: TRBD1
abundance: NA
j_gene: TRBJ1-4

CDR3aa: CASSPGPASPYNEQFF
CDR3nt: TGTGCCAGCAGCCCTGGACCAGCTAGCCCCTACAATGAGCAGTTCTTC
v_gene: TRBV5-6
d_gene: NA
abundance: NA
j_gene: TRBJ2-1

CDR3aa: CASSYAQNTEAFF
CDR3nt: TGTGCCAGCAGTTACGCACAGAACACTGAAGCTTTCTTT
v_gene: TRBV6-6
d_gene: NA
abundance: NA
j_gene: TRBJ1-1